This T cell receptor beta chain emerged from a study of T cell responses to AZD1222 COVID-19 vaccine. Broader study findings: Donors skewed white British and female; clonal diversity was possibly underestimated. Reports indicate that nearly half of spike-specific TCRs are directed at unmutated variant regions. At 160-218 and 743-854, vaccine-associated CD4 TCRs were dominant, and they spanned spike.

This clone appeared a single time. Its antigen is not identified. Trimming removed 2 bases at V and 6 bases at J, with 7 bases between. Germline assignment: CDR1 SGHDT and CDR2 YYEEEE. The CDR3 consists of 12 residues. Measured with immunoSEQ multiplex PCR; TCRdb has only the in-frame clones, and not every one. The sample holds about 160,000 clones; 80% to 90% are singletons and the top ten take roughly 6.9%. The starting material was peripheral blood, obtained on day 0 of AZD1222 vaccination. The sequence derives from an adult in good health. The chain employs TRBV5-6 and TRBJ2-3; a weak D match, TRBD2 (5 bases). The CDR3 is CASSFTSDTQYF. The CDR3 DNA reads TGTGCCAGCAGCTTTACTAGTGATACGCAGTATTTT.